This passage covers 5 T cell receptor beta chains from one sample sequenced in a study of shared clonotypes between healthy human individuals (TCRdb year 2020). Library preparation was by the immunoSEQ multiplex PCR assay. The source is immuneACCESS, and TCRdb retained only in-frame sequences with V and J called. Part of the clones is not carried over; for the studies checked, unresolved V genes explain less than half of this, and the remainder is unexplained. The sample data list a few million clones, and 85% to 95% of these were observed just once. Of the sample, around 0.14% is held by the ten largest clones. Material: naive CD4+ T cells sorted from blood. The sample's cell subset or site, from its label and the paper: CD45RA+ positively selected. Receptor source: a young man in good health.

Concerning this clone itself: The sample holds other DNA sequences that translate to the same CDR3. The chain links TRBV19 to TRBJ1-3; 8 positions match TRBD1. The junction had 3 bases not matched to a gene; V was cut back by 6 bases and J by 2 bases. CDR3 length: 14 amino acids. The germline V gene has CDR1 LNHDA and CDR2 SQIVND (reference sequence). In nucleotides, the CDR3 is TGTGCCAGTAGCCCCAGGGGGCCTGGAAACACCATATATTTT. Translated: CASSPRGPGNTIYF.

The chain uses TRBV5-4 and TRBJ2-7; 7 bases are shared with TRBD2. The CDR3 is 14 amino acids. Germline-derived CDR1 and CDR2 are SGHNT and YYREEE (reference sequence). After removal of 3 bases from V and 2 bases from J, the junction contained 5 bases not matched to a gene. The CDR3 reads CASSSGTNPYEQYF. In nucleotides, the CDR3 is TGTGCCAGCAGCTCCGGGACTAACCCCTACGAGCAGTACTTC. The entire variable domain, with the rest obtained from reference TRBV5-4 and TRBJ2-7, is as follows: ETGVTQSPTHLIKTRGQQVTLRCSSQSGHNTVSWYQQALGQGPQFIFQYYREEENGRGNFPPRFSGLQFPNYSSELNVNALELDDSALYLCASSSGTNPYEQYFGPGTRLTVT.

V gene TRBV5-1 combines with J gene TRBJ2-7; 7 nucleotides align to TRBD1. The CDR3 sequence is 16 residues long. Germline CDR1 reads SGHRS; CDR2 reads YFSETQ. The trim removed 0 bases at V and 2 bases at J, leaving 8 bases unmatched. The CDR3 here is CASSLDSGTAPYEQYF. Here the CDR3 DNA reads TGCGCCAGCAGCTTGGATTCCGGGACAGCCCCCTACGAGCAGTACTTC.

The CDR3 bases are TGTGCCAGCTCACCACTTGGGACCAGCTCCTATAATTCACCCCTCCACTTT. This sequence encodes CASSPLGTSSYNSPLHF. The chain is built from TRBV18 and TRBJ1-6; D might be TRBD1 (5 bases). V lost 1 base and J lost 0, with 10 bases in between. This CDR3 has 17 amino acids. Germline values: CDR1 KGHSH, CDR2 LQKENI.

The genes are TRBV7-2 and TRBJ2-5; maybe TRBD2 (6 bases). Looked up from germline, CDR1 is SGHTA and CDR2 is FQGNSA. This CDR3 has 14 residues. Trimming stripped 3 bases from V and 4 bases from J, with 12 bases between. The CDR3 region has the DNA TGTGCCAGCAGCTTGGGGGGTATGGTAGAGACCCAGTACTTC. Encoded protein: CASSLGGMVETQYF.